What follows describes a single T cell receptor (beta chain). These data originate in a study of control samples from healthy donors and cancer patients. Assay used: immunoSEQ multiplex PCR; TCRdb lists only in-frame clones, some missing. This table has 140,000 to 150,000 clones, around 86% appearing once. Germline lookup yields CDR1 KGHSH and CDR2 LQKENI. The CDR3 has 15 residues. V dropped 3 bases and J dropped 0 bases, with 9 bases sitting between them. This chain uses TRBV18 with TRBJ1-5, with unresolved D. The TCR comes from a man younger than 40 in good health. The sequenced sample consisted of blood. The CDR3 DNA follows: TGTGCCAGCTCACCCCTCGGGCTTAGCAATCAGCCCCAGCATTTT. Translated, it gives CASSPLGLSNQPQHF. Together with reference TRBV18 and TRBJ1-5, the CDR3 gives the full variable domain: NAGVMQNPRHLVRRRGQEARLRCSPMKGHSHVYWYRQLPEEGLKFMVYLQKENIIDESGMPKERFSAEFPKEGPSILRIQQVVRGDSAAYFCASSPLGLSNQPQHFGDGTRLSIL.